This TCR beta chain came from a study of blood T cell repertoires in COVID-19. For the study at large: In each case, the material was cDNA or gDNA derived from T cells, B-cell-depleted T cells, or PBMCs.

Trimming pared 7 bases from V and 2 bases from J, leaving 10 bases between. The CDR3 runs to 13 residues. Germline V gives CDR1 KGHDR, CDR2 SFDVKD. Cohort placement rested on clinical history that participants reported themselves. Donors in Cohort 3 who had recovered were those with two negative PCRs, healthcare professional clearance, or resolution of their symptoms. Original processing methods: Cell counts per sample came from amplifying reference gene primers. TCRdb's table, derived via immunoSEQ multiplex PCR, lists solely in-frame clones and lacks some. V, J and clone size derive from that table, while D and trimming were established from the DNA sequence. Of 350,000 to 450,000 clones listed, roughly nine tenths were seen once; the top ten hold 1.1%.

The sequencing sample was made of PBMCs or T cells enriched from blood (not recorded which). The V call is TRBV24-1, the J call TRBJ1-1; D ambiguous. The sequence was collected from a young man who had recovered from COVID-19. The CDR3 spells CATRSTVNTEAFF. In nucleotides, the CDR3 is TGTGCCACCAGAAGTACAGTTAACACTGAAGCTTTCTTT.